Listed here is a single TCR beta chain. No cognate antigen has been identified for it. One base away there is no much larger clone; base qualities are not given. A distance of 9 bases separates the germline ends of V and J, which lose 2 bases and 1 base respectively. Inclusive of the bounding cysteine and phenylalanine, the CDR3 is 14 residues long. The kept DNA is CDR3 alone, 42 bases in frame from the first base. From the germline V gene (reference sequence), CDR1 is SGHNT and CDR2 is YYREEE. Ficoll-Paque density gradient centrifugation was used to isolate PBMCs. The data are from a study of T-cell memory formation after mild COVID-19 (dated by TCRdb to the early 2020s). Context from the whole study: TCR sequence clusters from the two donors were largely donor specific. In a couple of donors, T-cell clones that expanded and contracted after mild COVID-19 were tracked by sequencing TCRalpha and TCRbeta repertoires over time. Two young, previously healthy adult volunteers made up the cohort, one male and one female. What the research found in general, with its limitations: Contracting CD4+ clones were found mainly in CM and EM memory subsets, while CD8+ clones were enriched in EMRA. SARS-CoV-2 specificity of the second-wave clones peaking on day 37 was not confirmed. The study covered only a couple of mild cases, and larger cohorts including severe cases with pre-infection samples were considered necessary. Clones contracting from day 15 to 85 had balanced CD4/CD8 phenotypes, while a second wave expanding from day 15 to 37 was biased towards CD4+. Some responding clones were detected in pre-infection memory, suggesting pre-existing cross-reactive memory T cells joined the SARS-CoV-2 response.

Sequencing used an Illumina NovaSeq 6000. Using 5'RACE with constant-segment primers, TCRalpha and TCRbeta cDNA libraries were constructed, with sample barcodes and unique molecular identifiers added in the process. RNA was extracted from every sample with Trizol reagent. Amplification of the libraries took two PCR steps, and the second step added a second sample barcode plus Illumina TruSeq adapters. The libraries were sequenced on an Illumina NovaSeq using 2 x 150 bp paired-end reads. The authors processed their data as follows. The reads were demultiplexed and collapsed into UMI-guided consensus sequences using migec v1.2.7. With mixcr v2.1.11, UMI consensuses were aligned to TRA and TRB V and J templates and assembled into clonotypes. Clonotypes were classified as expanded or contracted when called significant by both edgeR and NoisET, with noise models trained on biological replicates. edgeR calls used a false discovery rate-adjusted p below 0.01 and a log2 fold-change threshold of 1. As an exploratory analysis of dynamics, PCA with hierarchical clustering was applied to max-normalized trajectories of the 1000 most abundant clonotypes. The CD4 or CD8 phenotype of responding clones was assigned using the separately sequenced CD4+ and CD8+ repertoires. The public reads were run again by TCRdb, first through fastp at Q25 and then through MiXCR, and only productive beta chains were kept. Every distinct CDR3 protein forms one entry, paired with its most common genes and DNA. TCRdb's processing, not the authors' own work, is the source of the V and J calls. The sample records 300,000 to 400,000 distinct CDR3 sequences, 15% to 20% of which are singletons. The top ten clones comprise 20% to 25% of the sample.

The V and J segments used are TRBV5-4 and TRBJ1-1, with an unclear D gene assignment. The sequence was collected from a man between 18 and 35 years old who had mild COVID-19 (a few samples of this study predate the infection). The sample titles of this study are shuffled in the database, so cell type and time point are left out; the donor was told from shared clones. The sequenced material came from PBMCs or a T cell subset sorted from them (not recorded which). The DNA is as follows: TGTGCCAGCAGCTTAGTCCCAGGGAACACTGAAGCTTTCTTT. This gives the protein CASSLVPGNTEAFF.